Listed here are 24 T cell receptor beta chains from one sample, sequenced in a study of T cell changes during pregnancy in multiple sclerosis. The data were produced by immunoSEQ multiplex PCR, yet TCRdb's version contains in-frame clones alone and is incomplete. Of tens of thousands of clones listed, about nine tenths are singletons. The sequencing here drew on CD4+ T cells from peripheral blood mononuclear cells, taken before pregnancy. These receptor sequences come from a female donor with multiple sclerosis, enrolled in a pregnancy study.

The chain has TRBV5-6 and TRBJ2-5, with D possibly TRBD1 on 6 matching bases. Germline CDR1 reads SGHDT; CDR2 reads YYEEEE. V lost 4 bases, J lost 3 bases, and 13 bases lay in between. The CDR3 has 14 amino acids. CDR3 in DNA: TGTGCCAGCAGCCTCAGGGGCGCCGAAGAGACCCAGTACTTC. The encoded protein is CASSLRGAEETQYF. Full variable domain (remainder filled in from reference TRBV5-6 and TRBJ2-5): DAGVTQSPTHLIKTRGQQVTLRCSPKSGHDTVSWYQQALGQGPQFIFQYYEEEERQRGNFPDRFSGHQFPNYSSELNVNALLLGDSALYLCASSLRGAEETQYFGPGTRLLVL.

The chain recombines TRBV7-9 with TRBJ2-1; 9 positions agree with TRBD2. The CDR3 runs to 16 residues. The germline gives CDR1 SEHNR, CDR2 FQNEAQ (reference sequence). The trim removed 2 bases at V and 3 bases at J, leaving 5 bases unmatched. The CDR3 bases are TGTGCCAGCAGCTTAATGGCGGGAGGGTTCTACAATGAGCAGTTCTTC. It translates to CASSLMAGGFYNEQFF.

This rearrangement joins TRBV30 to TRBJ1-1; a possible D gene is TRBD1 (6 bases). This CDR3 comprises 14 residues. Trimming left V 4 bases short and J 1 base short, with 13 bases between. From germline, CDR1 is GTSNPN and CDR2 SVGIG (reference sequence). This CDR3 reads CAWNPGTKNTEAFF. The CDR3 DNA reads TGTGCCTGGAATCCCGGGACAAAGAACACTGAAGCTTTCTTT.

This rearrangement joins TRBV11-3 to TRBJ2-1; 9 positions agree with TRBD2. With 5 bases clipped from V and 5 bases from J, the junction kept 7 bases outside the gene matches. The CDR3 contains 15 residues. The V gene's germline CDR1 is SGHNT and CDR2 YENEEA. The CDR3 DNA sequence: TGTGCCAGCAGCAAAAGCGGGGGGCACAACAATGAGCAGTTCTTC. The encoded protein is CASSKSGGHNNEQFF.

The V gene is TRBV28, the J gene TRBJ1-5, with 11 bases fitting TRBD1. CDR3 length: 16 residues. Germline V gene data show CDR1 as MDHEN and CDR2 as SYDVKM. Trimming cost V 6 bases and J 6 bases; bases outside gene matches: 10. As DNA, the CDR3 is TGTGCCAGCAGGGGACAGGGGGTCTTTTTCGGTCAGCCCCAGCATTTT. Translated: CASRGQGVFFGQPQHF.

The chain employs TRBV7-9 and TRBJ1-2; a weak D match, TRBD1 (5 bases). Per the germline V gene, CDR1 is SEHNR and CDR2 is FQNEAQ (reference sequence). Trimming left V 1 base short and J 9 bases short, with 9 bases between. This CDR3 has 12 amino acids. CDR3 sequence (DNA): TGTGCCAGCAGCTTAGAGCAGGGTAGCTACACCTTC. It translates to CASSLEQGSYTF. Filled out from reference TRBV7-9 and TRBJ1-2, the complete variable domain reads DTGVSQNPRHKITKRGQNVTFRCDPISEHNRLYWYRQTLGQGPEFLTYFQNEAQLEKSRLLSDRFSAERPKGSFSTLEIQRTEQGDSAMYLCASSLEQGSYTFGSGTRLTVV.

The gene calls are TRBV27 and TRBJ2-7; TRBD2 might be the D (5 bases). Trimming removed 6 bases at V and 2 bases at J, with 14 bases between. The V gene's germline CDR1 is MNHEY and CDR2 SMNVEV (reference sequence). The CDR3 sequence is 14 residues long. The CDR3 region is CASRRGWNPYEQYF. In DNA, the CDR3 is TGTGCCAGCAGAAGAGGGTGGAACCCCTACGAGCAGTACTTC.

This clone was counted between two and nine times. The chain employs TRBV4-3 and TRBJ1-5; D is perhaps TRBD1 (6 bases). The length of the CDR3 is 16 residues. Trimming removed 1 base from V and 0 bases from J, with 10 bases in between. Germline assignment: CDR1 LGHNA and CDR2 YSLEER. Here the CDR3 DNA reads TGCGCCAGCAGCCAAGGGGGGCCAGGTAGCAATCAGCCCCAGCATTTT. This codes for CASSQGGPGSNQPQHF.

The sample holds a few counts of this clone. V gene TRBV18 combines with J gene TRBJ2-2, with TRBD2 identical over 7 bases. Germline V gene lookup returns CDR1 KGHSH and CDR2 LQKENI. This CDR3 spans 15 amino acids. The junction had 2 bases not matched to a gene; V was cut back by 0 bases and J by 4 bases. The CDR3 here is CASSPPRTSTGELFF. CDR3 nucleotide sequence: TGTGCCAGCTCACCACCGAGGACTAGCACCGGGGAGCTGTTTTTT.

The V and J genes are TRBV18 and TRBJ2-2, with 10 bases identical to TRBD1. Unmatched junction bases numbered 5, after V lost 3 bases and J lost 1 base. CDR1 and CDR2 from the germline V gene are KGHSH and LQKENI. This CDR3 comprises 17 residues. This CDR3 is CASSPRRDRGNTGELFF. The CDR3 nucleotides read TGTGCCAGCTCACCCCGCCGGGACAGGGGGAACACCGGGGAGCTGTTTTTT.

This chain links TRBV7-9 with TRBJ2-5; D possibly corresponds to TRBD2 (7 bases). The CDR3 has 15 amino acids. With 3 bases removed from V and 5 bases from J, the gap between germline ends came to 16 bases. The germline CDR1 and CDR2 sequences are SEHNR and FQNEAQ (reference sequence). The CDR3 DNA is TGTGCCAGCAGCTTGAAATCAGGGGAGGGGGAGACCCAGTACTTC. As protein: CASSLKSGEGETQYF.

The chain recombines TRBV5-6 with TRBJ1-4, with D possibly TRBD1 on 6 matching bases. The CDR3 totals 15 residues. Trimming removed 5 bases at V and 0 bases at J, with 11 bases between. Looked up from germline, CDR1 is SGHDT and CDR2 is YYEEEE. The CDR3 region is CASREGGTTNEKLFF. The CDR3 nucleotides are TGTGCCAGCAGGGAGGGGGGGACAACTAATGAAAAACTGTTTTTT.

This chain uses TRBV12-5 with TRBJ2-1, with 8 nucleotides matching TRBD1. The CDR3 has 14 residues. CDR1 and CDR2 from the germline V gene are LGHNT and FRNRAP. The ends lost 1 base at V and 9 bases at J; junction bases unmatched: 5. The CDR3 DNA follows: TGTGCTAGTGGTTTGGACAGGGGGTCCTCTGAGCAGTTCTTC. Translation: CASGLDRGSSEQFF.

The chain is built from TRBV27 and TRBJ1-4; possibly TRBD1 for D (5 bases). The V and J ends lost 0 bases and 8 bases respectively, with 10 bases between them. CDR1 and CDR2 (germline): MNHEY, SMNVEV (reference sequence). This CDR3 has 14 residues. This chain's CDR3 is CASSLSRAREKLFF. CDR3 DNA: TGTGCCAGCAGTTTATCCAGGGCGAGGGAAAAACTGTTTTTT.

The genes are TRBV30 and TRBJ1-4; 7 nucleotides align to TRBD1. CDR3 length equals 15 residues. Trimming at V came to 3 bases and at J to 1 base, leaving 5 bases not matched to a gene. Germline V gene data show CDR1 as GTSNPN and CDR2 as SVGIG (reference sequence). The CDR3 protein is CAWRKRDRTNEKLFF. The DNA for the CDR3 is TGTGCCTGGAGAAAAAGGGACAGAACTAATGAAAAACTGTTTTTT. Variable domain in full (rest from reference TRBV30 and TRBJ1-4): SQTIHQWPATLVQPVGSPLSLECTVEGTSNPNLYWYRQAAGRGLQLLFYSVGIGQISSEVPQNLSASRPQDRQFILSSKKLLLSDSGFYLCAWRKRDRTNEKLFFGSGTQLSVL.

The chain combines TRBV7-6 with TRBJ2-2; TRBD2 matches at 11 bases. This CDR3 has 16 residues. Germline V gene lookup returns CDR1 SGHVS and CDR2 FNYEAQ. Trimming removed 5 bases from V and 2 bases from J; junction bases left unmatched: 4. CDR3 amino acids: CASSRTSGSNTGELFF. The CDR3 nucleotides read TGTGCCAGCAGCCGCACTAGCGGGAGCAACACCGGGGAGCTGTTTTTT.

The rearrangement joins TRBV18 to TRBJ2-1; maybe TRBD1 (6 bases). CDR1 is KGHSH and CDR2 is LQKENI in the germline V gene. The V gene lost 3 bases and the J gene lost 10 bases, with 19 bases spanning the gap. The CDR3 totals 15 residues. The CDR3 reads CASSPFLVTGREQFF. For the CDR3, the DNA is TGTGCCAGCTCACCGTTCCTAGTAACAGGGCGGGAGCAGTTCTTC.

The chain employs TRBV12-5 and TRBJ2-3; tentatively, D is TRBD2 (6 bases). Germline CDR1 and CDR2: LGHNT and FRNRAP. V was shortened by 0 bases and J by 1 base, with 11 bases between the two germline ends. CDR3 length: 16 residues. The CDR3 loop reads CASGLVRRGGTDTQYF. Written as DNA, the CDR3 is TGTGCTAGTGGTTTGGTAAGGCGGGGAGGCACAGATACGCAGTATTTT.

V gene TRBV10-3 combines with J gene TRBJ1-1; D unclear. CDR3 size: 12 residues. With 9 bases removed from V and 8 bases from J, the gap between germline ends came to 16 bases. The germline gives CDR1 ENHRY, CDR2 SYGVKD. CDR3: CAIGLGSGEAFF. Written as DNA, the CDR3 is TGTGCCATTGGGTTGGGTTCGGGGGAAGCTTTCTTT.

The J gene is TRBJ2-2, the V gene TRBV2, with a tentative D call TRBD2 (6 bases). The length of the CDR3 is 13 residues. V was clipped by 6 bases and J by 8 bases, with 13 bases between them. The germline CDR1 and CDR2 sequences are SNHLY and FYNNEI. The CDR3: CASRLGGTGELFF. DNA for the CDR3: TGTGCCAGCAGGCTGGGCGGGACTGGGGAGCTGTTTTTT.

V gene TRBV19 combines with J gene TRBJ1-1; maybe TRBD1 (5 bases). Germline CDR1 LNHDA, CDR2 SQIVND (reference sequence). The ends were cut back, 2 bases at V and 6 bases at J, with 10 bases in the middle. The CDR3 is 13 amino acids. The CDR3 coding sequence is TGTGCCAGTAGTATATGGGGCAACTCTGAAGCTTTCTTT. Encoded protein: CASSIWGNSEAFF.

This clone was picked up a small number of times. The chain carries TRBV7-9 and TRBJ1-1; 7 bases are shared with TRBD1. V dropped 5 bases and J dropped 7; count of bases not matched to a gene: 10. Germline CDR1 SEHNR, CDR2 FQNEAQ (reference sequence). The CDR3 spans 14 residues. DNA of the CDR3: TGTGCCAGCAGCACAAACAGGGGCCTTAATGAAGCTTTCTTT. Translated, it gives CASSTNRGLNEAFF. The whole variable domain, filled in from reference TRBV7-9 and TRBJ1-1, reads DTGVSQNPRHKITKRGQNVTFRCDPISEHNRLYWYRQTLGQGPEFLTYFQNEAQLEKSRLLSDRFSAERPKGSFSTLEIQRTEQGDSAMYLCASSTNRGLNEAFFGQGTRLTVV.

This chain uses TRBV2 with TRBJ2-1, with D perhaps matching TRBD2 (5 bases). This CDR3 region has 15 residues. Germline V gene data show CDR1 as SNHLY and CDR2 as FYNNEI. Deletions cut 7 bases from V and 7 bases from J, with 20 bases between. The CDR3 DNA reads as TGTGCCAGCACGTTTCATAACCCTTCGGGGAATGAGCAGTTCTTC. Amino acids: CASTFHNPSGNEQFF.

V is TRBV19 and J is TRBJ1-1; 8 bases fit TRBD1. This CDR3 has 16 residues. From germline, CDR1 is LNHDA and CDR2 SQIVND (reference sequence). V shed 3 bases, J shed 1 base, and the junction held 7 bases outside the gene matches. CDR3: CASSIFRTGRNTEAFF. CDR3 in DNA: TGTGCCAGTAGTATTTTTCGGACAGGGAGGAACACTGAAGCTTTCTTT.